This is a list of T cell receptor beta chains from one sample in a study of blood T cell repertoires in COVID-19. TCRdb's copy holds only in-frame clones and misses some; the assay was immunoSEQ multiplex PCR. The sample has 210,000 or so clones; around 85% are singletons. The sequenced material came from peripheral blood. These TCRs come from a human donor in a cohort sampled during active COVID-19. Both conserved end residues are part of each CDR3. D genes are given only for firm matches. Where a row states a size, it is once, few, many or the class of an expanded clone; other rows omit it.

J gene: TRBJ1-1
clone size: NA
V gene: TRBV9
D gene: NA
CDR3 protein: CASSVVEGRMNTEAFF
CDR3 DNA: TGTGCCAGCAGCGTAGTGGAGGGACGCATGAACACTGAAGCTTTCTTT

J gene: TRBJ2-7
clone size: NA
V gene: TRBV30
D gene: NA
CDR3 protein: CAWSPDRLTYEQYF
CDR3 DNA: TGTGCCTGGAGTCCCGACAGGCTGACCTACGAGCAGTACTTC

J gene: TRBJ1-5
clone size: few
V gene: TRBV3-1/TRBV3-2
D gene: TRBD1
CDR3 protein: CASSQGGQGSQPQHF
CDR3 DNA: TGTGCCAGCAGCCAGGGAGGACAGGGCAGTCAGCCCCAGCATTTT

J gene: TRBJ1-2
clone size: NA
V gene: TRBV4-1
D gene: TRBD1
CDR3 protein: CASSRQGEDYGYTF
CDR3 DNA: TGCGCCAGCAGCCGACAGGGAGAGGACTATGGCTACACCTTC

J gene: TRBJ1-3
clone size: NA
V gene: TRBV6-5
D gene: TRBD1
CDR3 protein: CASSSPGQRNTIYF
CDR3 DNA: TGTGCCAGCAGTTCCCCGGGACAGCGAAACACCATATATTTT

J gene: TRBJ2-7
clone size: NA
V gene: TRBV7-8
D gene: TRBD2
CDR3 protein: CASSSLTGTSGIHEQYF
CDR3 DNA: TGTGCCAGCAGCTCCCTCACCGGGACTAGCGGGATCCACGAGCAGTACTTC

J gene: TRBJ1-5
clone size: NA
V gene: TRBV28
D gene: NA
CDR3 protein: CASSLLGARQPQHF
CDR3 DNA: TGTGCCAGCAGTTTATTGGGGGCACGGCAGCCCCAGCATTTT

J gene: TRBJ2-3
clone size: NA
V gene: TRBV5-5
D gene: NA
CDR3 protein: CASSTWATDTQYF
CDR3 DNA: TGTGCCAGCAGCACCTGGGCCACAGATACGCAGTATTTT

J gene: TRBJ1-2
clone size: NA
V gene: TRBV18
D gene: TRBD1
CDR3 protein: CASSPPGAGGRGYTF
CDR3 DNA: TGTGCCAGCTCACCACCGGGGGCAGGGGGAAGAGGCTACACCTTC

J gene: TRBJ1-5
clone size: NA
V gene: TRBV5-8
D gene: NA
CDR3 protein: CASPGGEYSNQPQHF
CDR3 DNA: TGTGCCAGCCCAGGAGGTGAATATAGCAATCAGCCCCAGCATTTT

J gene: TRBJ2-2
clone size: NA
V gene: TRBV5-1
D gene: TRBD1
CDR3 protein: CASSLVVGSGQGASGELFF
CDR3 DNA: TGCGCCAGCAGCTTGGTAGTCGGGTCGGGACAGGGGGCAAGCGGGGAGCTGTTTTTT

J gene: TRBJ1-2
clone size: NA
V gene: TRBV6-5
D gene: NA
CDR3 protein: CASLITGIYGYTF
CDR3 DNA: TGTGCCAGCCTCATCACAGGGATCTATGGCTACACCTTC

J gene: TRBJ2-1
clone size: once
V gene: TRBV12-3/TRBV12-4
D gene: TRBD1
CDR3 protein: CASSHWTGEEFF
CDR3 DNA: TGTGCCAGCAGCCATTGGACAGGGGAGGAGTTCTTC

J gene: TRBJ1-2
clone size: NA
V gene: TRBV7-8
D gene: NA
CDR3 protein: CASSLRRTTYGYTF
CDR3 DNA: TGTGCCAGCAGCTTAAGGCGGACAACCTATGGCTACACCTTC

J gene: TRBJ1-3
clone size: NA
V gene: TRBV7-9
D gene: NA
CDR3 protein: CASIQSSGNTIYF
CDR3 DNA: TGTGCCAGCATCCAGTCCTCTGGAAACACCATATATTTT

J gene: TRBJ1-6
clone size: few
V gene: TRBV2
D gene: NA
CDR3 protein: CASSTGNSPLHF
CDR3 DNA: TGTGCCAGCAGTACGGGAAATTCACCCCTCCACTTT

J gene: TRBJ1-1
clone size: many
V gene: TRBV6-2/TRBV6-3
D gene: TRBD1
CDR3 protein: CASSRTGRTEAFF
CDR3 DNA: TGTGCCAGCAGCCGGACAGGGAGGACTGAAGCTTTCTTT

J gene: TRBJ1-5
clone size: NA
V gene: TRBV28
D gene: TRBD1
CDR3 protein: CASSFRGQGRQPQHF
CDR3 DNA: TGTGCCAGCAGTTTCCGAGGACAGGGGCGCCAGCCCCAGCATTTT

J gene: TRBJ2-1
clone size: NA
V gene: TRBV18
D gene: TRBD2
CDR3 protein: CASETITGGAATSGRINEQFF
CDR3 DNA: TGTGCCAGCGAAACAATAACAGGGGGCGCAGCGACTAGCGGGAGGATCAATGAGCAGTTCTTC

J gene: TRBJ1-2
clone size: NA
V gene: TRBV24-1
D gene: TRBD1
CDR3 protein: CATSDFGQGASGYTF
CDR3 DNA: TGTGCCACCAGTGATTTTGGACAGGGGGCGAGTGGCTACACCTTC

J gene: TRBJ2-1
clone size: NA
V gene: TRBV7-9
D gene: NA
CDR3 protein: CASSSPNSFHNEQFF
CDR3 DNA: TGTGCCAGCAGCTCCCCCAACTCCTTCCACAATGAGCAGTTCTTC

J gene: TRBJ2-1
clone size: NA
V gene: TRBV4-3
D gene: TRBD2
CDR3 protein: CASSQEDGRAREQFF
CDR3 DNA: TGCGCCAGCAGCCAAGAGGACGGGAGGGCCCGTGAGCAGTTCTTC

J gene: TRBJ1-1
clone size: NA
V gene: TRBV7-2
D gene: NA
CDR3 protein: CASSPRQAQNTEAFF
CDR3 DNA: TGTGCCAGCAGCCCACGACAGGCACAGAACACTGAAGCTTTCTTT